Listed below are T cell receptor beta chains from one sample, sequenced in a study of shared clonotypes between healthy human individuals. Sequencing was performed with immunoSEQ multiplex PCR; in TCRdb, only in-frame clones are kept and a portion is missing. The sample holds some 2,000,000 clones, about 94% seen once. The specimen was naive CD8+ T cells sorted from blood. The receptors stem from a young man in good health. Both conserved end residues are part of each CDR3.

j_call	v_call	cdr3_aa
TRBJ2-7	TRBV9	CASSVAGTASYEQYF
TRBJ1-2	TRBV15	CATSRVRDRLDGYTF
TRBJ1-5	TRBV2	CASSQGSSSNQPQHF
TRBJ2-2	TRBV7-6	CASSLIIDTGELFF
TRBJ2-7	TRBV6-1	CASSEDGGGAREQYF
TRBJ1-4	TRBV6-5	CASTRMTRISEKLFF
TRBJ1-1	TRBV2	CASSDQTGNTEAFF
TRBJ1-2	TRBV7-6	CASSFGAAYGYTF
TRBJ1-3	TRBV4-1	CASSQRDTIYF
TRBJ2-7	TRBV6-5	CASSSGQGASYEQYF
TRBJ2-3	TRBV13	CASSLSTDTQYF
TRBJ2-7	TRBV7-9	CASSLESGTYEQYF
TRBJ2-3	TRBV20-1	CSAKWVDTQYF
TRBJ2-7	TRBV5-4	CASSLEANMAVEQYF
TRBJ2-5	TRBV6-5	CASSYSGGAETQYF
TRBJ2-7	TRBV5-4	CASSLGLDEQYF
TRBJ1-4	TRBV7-8	CASSFNPKAEDRENEKLFF
TRBJ1-5	TRBV15	CATSSGTISNQPQHF
TRBJ2-7	TRBV5-1	CASSLASDYEQYF
TRBJ1-1	TRBV5-4	CASSLAPGNTEAFF
TRBJ2-7	TRBV15	CATSPGDRYEQYF
TRBJ2-5	TRBV13	CASSLTSGRNQETQYF